A single sample gave rise to the 5 T cell receptor beta chains below, sequenced in a study of blood T cells in healthy people across ages. A J-beta primer mix and a sample-barcoded 5' primer were used in a second PCR of roughly 7 to 12 cycles. One entry per CDR3 protein results from TCRdb running MiXCR on the 5' RACE reads. Of around 1.7 million distinct CDR3 sequences in the sample, over 25% are singletons; the top ten hold roughly 8%. Sequencing input: blood. All receptors derive from a young woman in good health.

The CDR3 sequence is CASSVGARYEQYF. CDR3 sequence (DNA): TGTGCCAGCAGCGTAGGGGCCCGCTACGAGCAGTACTTC. The chain recombines TRBV9 with TRBJ2-7; no clear D gene. The CDR3 consists of 13 residues. Germline V lookup: CDR1 SGDLS, CDR2 YYNGEE. Trimming shortened V by 0 bases and J by 3 bases, and 7 bases separated the two germline ends.

V is TRBV3-1 and J is TRBJ2-3, with D maybe TRBD2 (5 bases). This CDR3 has 17 residues. In germline, CDR1 is LGHDT, CDR2 YNNKEL (reference sequence). V was shortened by 1 base and J by 6 bases, with 20 bases between the two germline ends. The CDR3 spells CASSQGLEGRRTDTQYF. The DNA of the CDR3 is TGTGCCAGCAGCCAAGGGCTAGAGGGTCGGAGGACGGATACGCAGTATTTT.

This clonotype was detected only a few times. The gene calls are TRBV20-1 and TRBJ2-7, with D possibly TRBD2 on 6 matching bases. This CDR3 is 13 amino acids long. Germline CDR1 DFQATT, CDR2 SNEGSKA (reference sequence). The ends were cut back, 1 base at V and 6 bases at J, with 13 bases in the middle. CDR3 region: CSARVVPGGEQYF. The CDR3 coding sequence is TGCAGTGCTAGAGTCGTGCCCGGGGGCGAGCAGTACTTC.

This clonotype was seen ten or more times. This chain joins TRBV7-6 and TRBJ2-1, with D hard to call. Germline-derived CDR1 and CDR2 are SGHVS and FNYEAQ. The CDR3 covers 15 residues. V was trimmed by 3 bases and J by 3 bases, leaving 12 bases between them. CDR3 sequence: CASSFDPTNYNEQFF. For the CDR3, the DNA is TGTGCCAGCAGCTTCGACCCAACCAACTACAATGAGCAGTTCTTC.

The CDR3 DNA follows: TGCAGCGTGAGCTGGGATCCAAGCTCCTACGAGCAGTACTTC. Amino acids: CSVSWDPSSYEQYF. The rearrangement uses TRBV29-1 and TRBJ2-7; D is unresolved. Germline V gives CDR1 SQVTM, CDR2 ANQGSEA. The V end was cut by 6 bases, the J end by 0 bases, with 15 bases between. The CDR3 runs to 14 residues.